The 9 T cell receptor beta chains below all came from one sample that was sequenced in a study of blood T cells in healthy people across ages. Primed by a sample-barcoded 5' primer and a J-beta primer mix, a second PCR proceeded for about 6 to 11 cycles. TCRdb redid the calling of the 5' RACE reads with MiXCR, one entry per CDR3 protein. In the table there are more than 1.4 million distinct CDR3 sequences, 42% of which are singletons. Input material: blood. These receptors came from a woman under 30 in good health.

CDR3 DNA sequence: TGTGCCAGCAGTGGGCAAGCGGGGCTCACAGATACGCAGTATTTT. The encoded protein is CASSGQAGLTDTQYF. The chain joins TRBV6-1 to TRBJ2-3; 7 bases align to TRBD2. CDR1 and CDR2 (germline): MNHNS, SASEGT. This CDR3 spans 15 amino acids. Germline trimming cut 4 bases from V and 2 bases from J; bases unmatched to any gene: 6.

This chain uses TRBV4-1 with TRBJ1-5; 8 nucleotides align to TRBD1. This CDR3 has 16 amino acids. V lost 1 base and J lost 9; bases outside the gene matches: 11. CDR1 and CDR2 (germline): MGHRA, YSYEKL. CDR3 region: CASSQGRDRYDRPQHF. In DNA form, the CDR3 reads TGCGCCAGCAGCCAAGGGAGGGACAGGTACGATCGGCCCCAGCATTTT.

The V call is TRBV28, the J call TRBJ2-7, with TRBD2 matching over 8 bases. The germline gives CDR1 MDHEN, CDR2 SYDVKM. The CDR3 has 16 residues. Unmatched junction bases numbered 10, after V lost 6 bases and J lost 0 bases. For the CDR3, the DNA is TGTGCCAGCAGCCTCGTGACTAGCGTGAGCTCCTACGAGCAGTACTTC. This sequence encodes CASSLVTSVSSYEQYF.

The table lists this clonotype with a few counts. The chain has TRBV2 and TRBJ2-3; 16 bases line up with TRBD2. Germline loops: CDR1 SNHLY, CDR2 FYNNEI. The V gene end was trimmed by 8 bases and the J gene end by 1 base; junction bases not matched to a gene: 15. CDR3 length: 20 residues. CDR3 sequence: CASVDSHGTSGGGGTDTQYF. DNA for the CDR3: TGTGCCAGCGTAGACAGTCATGGGACTAGCGGGGGGGGAGGCACAGATACGCAGTATTTT.

This clonotype was recorded once. The chain carries TRBV25-1 and TRBJ1-2; 10 nucleotides match TRBD1. The germline CDR1 and CDR2 sequences are MGHDK and SYGVNS. This CDR3 has 13 residues. V lost 4 bases, J lost 7 bases, and 3 bases stayed unmatched. CDR3 amino acids: CASSGQGAAGYTF. CDR3 coding DNA: TGTGCCAGCAGTGGACAGGGGGCTGCTGGCTACACCTTC.

This clonotype was picked up a small number of times. J is TRBJ2-7 and V is TRBV3-1; the D gene could be TRBD1 or TRBD2 (6 bases each). This CDR3 has 14 residues. Germline V gene sequence: CDR1 LGHDT, CDR2 YNNKEL (reference sequence). Trimming took 4 bases from V and 4 from J, leaving 14 bases between them. Here the CDR3 DNA reads TGTGCCAGCAGCCTTCGGGGGCGTATGTACGAGCAGTACTTC. Translating it yields CASSLRGRMYEQYF.

The chain has TRBV29-1 and TRBJ2-7, with no clear D. The CDR3 is made up of 12 amino acids. V was clipped by 5 bases and J by 2 bases, with 10 bases between them. The germline V gene encodes CDR1 SQVTM and CDR2 ANQGSEA. CDR3 residues: CSVYDPAYEQYF. The CDR3 DNA is TGCAGCGTTTATGACCCCGCCTACGAGCAGTACTTC.

This chain uses TRBV20-1 with TRBJ2-2; 7 bases map to TRBD2. CDR3 length: 15 amino acids. From germline, CDR1 is DFQATT and CDR2 SNEGSKA (reference sequence). V trimming: 2 bases; J trimming: 1 base; junction bases outside the gene matches: 4. CDR3 sequence reads: CSARIAGVNTGELFF. DNA for the CDR3: TGCAGTGCTAGAATTGCGGGAGTGAACACCGGGGAGCTGTTTTTT.

V is TRBV7-8 and J is TRBJ2-5; 11 nucleotides match TRBD2. V trimming: 4 bases; J trimming: 5 bases; junction bases outside the gene matches: 9. The CDR3 consists of 16 residues. Germline V gene data show CDR1 as SGHVS and CDR2 as FQNEAQ. CDR3 sequence (DNA): TGTGCCAGCAGCTCAACGGGACTAGCGGCCGCGGAGACCCAGTACTTC. Protein: CASSSTGLAAAETQYF.